One and the same sample provided the 27 T cell receptor beta chains below, sequenced in a study of shared clonotypes between healthy human individuals (dated by TCRdb to the early 2020s). Receptor amplification or capture employed the immunoSEQ multiplex PCR assay. Entries here come from immuneACCESS through TCRdb and include only in-frame sequences with V and J called. Some clones fail to appear in such tables; in the studies checked, an unresolved V gene covers under half of the shortfall, and the cause of the remainder is unknown. In this sample the table shows some 1 million clones, around 74% of which occur a single time. Of the sample, approximately 1.5% falls within the top ten clones. Sequencing was performed on memory CD4+ T cells sorted from blood. The sample's cell subset or site label, decoded: CD45RA-negative fraction. These receptors came from a man aged 18 to 30 in good health.

This clone was detected once. The chain recombines TRBV5-6 with TRBJ2-7; D unclear. Trimming removed 1 base from V and 0 bases from J, with 8 bases in between. This CDR3 is built from 14 residues. Germline loops: CDR1 SGHDT, CDR2 YYEEEE. CDR3 in DNA: TGTGCCAGCAGCTTGCTGTCGAACTCCTACGAGCAGTACTTC. This encodes CASSLLSNSYEQYF. Complete variable domain (other parts from reference TRBV5-6 and TRBJ2-7): DAGVTQSPTHLIKTRGQQVTLRCSPKSGHDTVSWYQQALGQGPQFIFQYYEEEERQRGNFPDRFSGHQFPNYSSELNVNALLLGDSALYLCASSLLSNSYEQYFGPGTRLTVT.

A note on this clone: In the same sample, other DNA sequences code for this CDR3. The genes are TRBV7-2 and TRBJ2-3; no clear D. The V and J ends lost 0 bases and 5 bases respectively, with 3 bases between them. Germline CDR1 SGHTA, CDR2 FQGNSA. The CDR3 totals 12 residues. In DNA form, the CDR3 reads TGTGCCAGCAGCTTAGCAATAGATACGCAGTATTTT. Its translation: CASSLAIDTQYF.

This chain uses TRBV2 with TRBJ2-3; the D gene is possibly TRBD1 (6 bases). CDR1 and CDR2 from the germline V gene are SNHLY and FYNNEI. CDR3 length: 16 residues. V was trimmed by 6 bases and J by 1 base, leaving 17 bases between them. The CDR3 DNA sequence: TGTGCCAGCAGCTACAGGGCCCAAGGGGGCACAGATACGCAGTATTTT. As protein: CASSYRAQGGTDTQYF.

This clone is a singleton in its sample. The V and J genes are TRBV15 and TRBJ2-1; 11 nucleotides line up with TRBD2. The ends lost 1 base at V and 6 bases at J; junction bases unmatched: 8. The CDR3 length is 17 residues. Germline V gene lookup returns CDR1 LNHNV and CDR2 YYDKDF (reference sequence). CDR3 nucleotide sequence: TGTGCCACCAGCAGAGGGACCATAGCGGGAGGGAGCAATGAGCAGTTCTTC. Its translation is CATSRGTIAGGSNEQFF.

The chain couples TRBV7-9 to TRBJ2-1; 8 positions match TRBD2. CDR3 length: 16 residues. V was clipped by 4 bases and J by 5 bases; unmatched bases: 10. Germline assignment: CDR1 SEHNR and CDR2 FQNEAQ (reference sequence). CDR3 in amino acids: CASSSYGGARDNEQFF. DNA for the CDR3: TGTGCCAGCAGCTCCTACGGGGGGGCCCGGGACAATGAGCAGTTCTTC.

The table lists this clone with a few counts. The rearrangement links TRBV4-2 to TRBJ1-1; tentative D call: TRBD1 (5 bases). There are 15 residues in the CDR3. V was pared by 4 bases and J by 4 bases, with 16 bases between. CDR1 is LGHNA, CDR2 YNFKEQ, per germline. CDR3 residues: CASSPDGAAGTEAFF. The CDR3 coding sequence is TGTGCCAGCAGCCCGGATGGGGCGGCCGGCACTGAAGCTTTCTTT.

This clone was counted a few times. The chain employs TRBV30 and TRBJ2-5; tentatively, D is TRBD1 (7 bases). This CDR3 spans 12 amino acids. Trimming shortened V by 4 bases and J by 5 bases, and 11 bases separated the two germline ends. The germline gives CDR1 GTSNPN, CDR2 SVGIG (reference sequence). The CDR3: CAWKAGGETQYF. The DNA of the CDR3 is TGTGCCTGGAAGGCAGGGGGGGAGACCCAGTACTTC.

The chain has TRBV28 and TRBJ1-5; D unclear. CDR1 is MDHEN and CDR2 is SYDVKM in the germline V gene. Trimming shortened V by 5 bases and J by 11 bases, and 13 bases separated the two germline ends. The CDR3 has 12 residues. CDR3 protein: CASSLDSMTQHF. Written as DNA, the CDR3 is TGTGCCAGCAGTCTCGACTCTATGACCCAGCATTTT.

The gene calls are TRBV28 and TRBJ1-4; 7 bases line up with TRBD1. Unmatched junction bases numbered 6, after V lost 4 bases and J lost 4 bases. Germline-derived CDR1 and CDR2 are MDHEN and SYDVKM. CDR3 length: 15 amino acids. The CDR3, as DNA: TGTGCCAGCAGTTCGTCGGGACAGCTTAATGAAAAACTGTTTTTT. This encodes CASSSSGQLNEKLFF.

V and J are TRBV7-2 and TRBJ1-5; D call uncertain. CDR1 and CDR2 (germline): SGHTA, FQGNSA. The V and J ends lost 1 base and 3 bases respectively, with 4 bases between them. This CDR3 has 13 residues. The CDR3 DNA sequence: TGTGCCAGCAGCTTAGGGGCCAATCAGCCCCAGCATTTT. It specifies CASSLGANQPQHF.

This clone showed up just a few times. Other DNA sequences from this sample encode an identical CDR3 as well. The chain joins TRBV5-1 to TRBJ2-5; a weak D match, TRBD2 (6 bases). V was trimmed by 4 bases and J by 5 bases, leaving 18 bases between them. The CDR3 is made up of 15 amino acids. CDR1 is SGHRS, CDR2 YFSETQ, per germline. CDR3 coding DNA: TGCGCCAGCAGCCCTGGACGGGGGAGGTCGGAGACCCAGTACTTC. Translation gives CASSPGRGRSETQYF.

The rearrangement uses TRBV7-2 and TRBJ1-2, with TRBD1 matching over 7 bases. Per the germline V gene, CDR1 is SGHTA and CDR2 is FQGNSA. Trimming removed 3 bases from V and 6 bases from J; junction bases left unmatched: 10. CDR3 length equals 15 residues. The CDR3 region has the DNA TGTGCCAGCAGCTTGGACGGGACAGCTCCTAATGGCTACACCTTC. Amino acids: CASSLDGTAPNGYTF.

CDR3 DNA sequence: TGTGCCAGCAGTTTCGACTCCCCCACAGGGGGCACTGAAGCTTTCTTT. Amino acid sequence: CASSFDSPTGGTEAFF. The V and J genes are TRBV6-5 and TRBJ1-1; 8 nucleotides match TRBD1. CDR3 size: 16 residues. Per the germline V gene, CDR1 is MNHEY and CDR2 is SVGAGI. The V segment lost 4 bases and the J segment 4 bases; nucleotides outside the gene matches: 11.

The chain recombines TRBV7-8 with TRBJ2-7, with 7 bases aligning to TRBD2. From germline, CDR1 is SGHVS and CDR2 FQNEAQ. This CDR3 is built from 12 residues. Unmatched junction bases numbered 4, after V lost 5 bases and J lost 6 bases. As DNA, the CDR3 is TGTGCCAGCAGCCCCCGGACTAGCGAGCAGTACTTC. The encoded protein is CASSPRTSEQYF.

The rearrangement links TRBV6-1 to TRBJ2-3, with D possibly being TRBD1 (6 bases). The CDR3 covers 15 residues. In germline, CDR1 is MNHNS, CDR2 SASEGT. V shed 6 bases and J shed 1 base, with 14 bases lying between them. The CDR3 DNA sequence: TGTGCCAGCAGCGCCTTGAGACAGGGCACAGATACGCAGTATTTT. Its protein is CASSALRQGTDTQYF.

The chain joins TRBV27 to TRBJ2-1; TRBD1 might be the D (5 bases). V was pared by 8 bases and J by 7 bases, with 21 bases between. The germline V gene encodes CDR1 MNHEY and CDR2 SMNVEV (reference sequence). The CDR3 consists of 15 residues. CDR3 loop: CASGYEGAWLNEQFF. The CDR3 nucleotides read TGTGCCAGCGGATATGAAGGGGCTTGGCTGAATGAGCAGTTCTTC.

Turning to this clone: Other DNA sequences in the sample encode the same CDR3. This chain uses TRBV7-2 with TRBJ1-6, with a possible D match to TRBD1 (6 bases). Germline CDR1 is SGHTA and CDR2 is FQGNSA. The V and J ends lost 5 bases and 6 bases respectively, with 11 bases between them. This CDR3 comprises 14 residues. The CDR3 DNA reads as TGTGCCAGCAGCCTACTACAGGGTAATTCACCCCTCCACTTT. It codes for CASSLLQGNSPLHF.

This clone occurred a few times. The chain links TRBV5-1 to TRBJ2-3; D call uncertain. The CDR3 extends over 13 amino acids. CDR1 is SGHRS, CDR2 YFSETQ, per germline. V shed 3 bases and J shed 2 bases, with 7 bases lying between them. The CDR3 is CASSSVPTDTQYF. For the CDR3, the DNA is TGCGCCAGCAGCTCGGTCCCCACAGATACGCAGTATTTT.

This clone was counted between two and nine times. The rearrangement uses TRBV30 and TRBJ1-1; 8 bases match TRBD1. CDR1 and CDR2 from the germline V gene are GTSNPN and SVGIG (reference sequence). There are 14 residues in the CDR3. The J segment lost 5 bases and the V segment lost 2 bases, leaving 7 bases of the junction unmatched. This chain's CDR3 is CAWSQGRGQTEAFF. CDR3 DNA sequence: TGTGCCTGGAGTCAGGGCAGGGGGCAAACTGAAGCTTTCTTT.

In its sample, this clone was seen once. The chain links TRBV5-4 to TRBJ2-5; D possibly matches TRBD1 or TRBD2 (5 bases each). The germline V gene has CDR1 SGHNT and CDR2 YYREEE (reference sequence). The V gene lost 4 bases and the J gene lost 7 bases, with 11 bases spanning the gap. The CDR3 has 12 amino acids. In DNA, the CDR3 is TGTGCCAGCAGCGGGGACCCTGGGACCCAGTACTTC. Its protein product is CASSGDPGTQYF.

V gene TRBV10-3 combines with J gene TRBJ2-5; tentative D call: TRBD1 (5 bases). Judging by the DNA end, TRBJ2-7 fits better; the J call may be wrong. CDR1 and CDR2 from the germline V gene are ENHRY and SYGVKD. The CDR3 is made up of 13 amino acids. CDR3 nucleotides: TGTGCCATCAGTGGAAACGGACAATACGAGCAGTACTTC. This codes for CAISGNGQYEQYF.

In regard to this clone: The same CDR3 also results from other DNA sequences found in this sample. The DNA for the CDR3 is TGCGCCAGCAGCTTGCAAGGGAGCACAGATACGCAGTATTTT. Translation: CASSLQGSTDTQYF. The chain is built from TRBV5-1 and TRBJ2-3; D gene uncertain. The V gene's germline CDR1 is SGHRS and CDR2 YFSETQ. This CDR3 region has 14 residues. The V and J ends lost 1 base and 0 bases respectively, with 6 bases between them.

The chain links TRBV6-1 to TRBJ2-3; D gene uncertain. The CDR3 covers 15 residues. The germline V gene has CDR1 MNHNS and CDR2 SASEGT. V lost 7 bases, J lost 2 bases, and 16 bases lay in between. CDR3 residues: CASTPVGTSTDTQYF. Here the CDR3 DNA reads TGTGCCAGCACCCCAGTGGGCACTTCCACAGATACGCAGTATTTT.

The J gene is TRBJ1-6, the V gene TRBV13, with unresolved D. The CDR3 totals 13 residues. Germline CDR1 PRHDT, CDR2 FYEKMQ (reference sequence). V lost 5 bases to trimming and J lost 6 bases, with 8 bases between them. The CDR3 loop is CASSPSVNSPLHF. In nucleotides, the CDR3 is TGTGCCAGCAGCCCCTCTGTTAATTCACCCCTCCACTTT.

In its sample, this clone was seen once. The genes are TRBV9 and TRBJ2-7; TRBD1 aligns across 10 bases. Trimming removed 3 bases from V and 6 bases from J; junction bases left unmatched: 9. The CDR3 contains 15 residues. From germline, CDR1 is SGDLS and CDR2 YYNGEE. The CDR3 DNA is TGTGCCAGCAGCGATACCGGGACAGGGGACTCCGAGCAGTACTTC. Translated: CASSDTGTGDSEQYF.

The genes are TRBV19 and TRBJ1-2, with TRBD1 matching over 7 bases. J was trimmed by 0 bases and V by 7 bases; bases with no gene match: 14. This CDR3 region has 17 residues. Germline values: CDR1 LNHDA, CDR2 SQIVND (reference sequence). For the CDR3, the DNA is TGTGCCAGTACGACAGGGATAAAGTCAATGGCTAACTATGGCTACACCTTC. Translated, it gives CASTTGIKSMANYGYTF.

This clone was counted between two and nine times. The chain couples TRBV18 to TRBJ1-1, with 7 nucleotides matching TRBD1. J was trimmed by 5 bases and V by 0 bases; bases with no gene match: 3. Germline CDR1 KGHSH, CDR2 LQKENI. The CDR3 is 14 residues long. The CDR3, as DNA: TGTGCCAGCTCACCACCCGGACAGGCTACTGAAGCTTTCTTT. Amino acids: CASSPPGQATEAFF.